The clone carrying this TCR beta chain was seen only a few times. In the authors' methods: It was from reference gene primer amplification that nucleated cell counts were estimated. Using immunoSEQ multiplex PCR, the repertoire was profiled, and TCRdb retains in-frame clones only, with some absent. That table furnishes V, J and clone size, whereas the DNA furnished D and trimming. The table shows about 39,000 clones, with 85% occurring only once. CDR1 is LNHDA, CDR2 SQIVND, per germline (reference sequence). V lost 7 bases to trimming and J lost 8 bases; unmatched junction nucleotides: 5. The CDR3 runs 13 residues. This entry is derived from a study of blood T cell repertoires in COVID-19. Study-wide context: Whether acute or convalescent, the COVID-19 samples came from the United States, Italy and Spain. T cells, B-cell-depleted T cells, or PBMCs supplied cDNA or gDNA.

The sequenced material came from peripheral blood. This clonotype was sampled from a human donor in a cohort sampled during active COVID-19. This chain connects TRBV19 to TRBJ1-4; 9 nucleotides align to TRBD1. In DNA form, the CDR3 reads TGTGCCAGTATGGGACAGGGAGACGAAAAACTGTTTTTT. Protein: CASMGQGDEKLFF. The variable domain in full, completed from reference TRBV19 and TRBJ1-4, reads DGGITQSPKYLFRKEGQNVTLSCEQNLNHDAMYWYRQDPGQGLRLIYYSQIVNDFQKGDIAEGYSVSREKKESFPLTVTSAQKNPTAFYLCASMGQGDEKLFFGSGTQLSVL.